What follows are 8 T cell receptor beta chains derived from one specimen sequenced in a study of cytomegalovirus exposure and HLA in healthy donors. The PCR contained 60 Vbeta and 13 Jbeta primers. Sequencing was performed with immunoSEQ multiplex PCR; in TCRdb, only in-frame clones are kept and a portion is missing. This table holds more than 150,000 clones, roughly 87% found once. The sequenced material came from PBMCs. These receptors were collected from a girl in the first two years of life in good health and CMV-seronegative.

The chain is built from TRBV6-1 and TRBJ2-5; 10 bases match TRBD2. This CDR3 has 13 residues. V was pared by 3 bases and J by 13 bases, with 8 bases of the junction left unmatched. Germline CDR1 reads MNHNS; CDR2 reads SASEGT. CDR3 DNA: TGTGCCAGCAGTGAGACTAGCGGGCTGATATTGTACTTC. It codes for CASSETSGLILYF.

The gene calls are TRBV7-2 and TRBJ2-7, with TRBD2 identical over 9 bases. The CDR3 has 16 residues. The V gene's germline CDR1 is SGHTA and CDR2 FQGNSA. V was pared by 1 base and J by 0 bases, with 4 bases of the junction left unmatched. DNA of the CDR3: TGTGCCAGCAGCTTAGTGAGCGGGAGGCCCTCCTACGAGCAGTACTTC. It yields the protein CASSLVSGRPSYEQYF.

J is TRBJ2-3 and V is TRBV7-3; TRBD2 is a possible D gene (6 bases). The length of the CDR3 is 13 residues. Germline CDR1 is SGHTA and CDR2 is FQGTGA. With 5 bases removed from V and 5 bases from J, the gap between germline ends came to 11 bases. The CDR3, as DNA: TGTGCCAGCAGCCTTCTGACTAGAGATACGCAGTATTTT. Translated, it gives CASSLLTRDTQYF.

The chain employs TRBV10-3 and TRBJ2-5, with TRBD2 matching over 9 bases. The ends lost 4 bases at V and 4 bases at J; junction bases unmatched: 7. Germline V gives CDR1 ENHRY, CDR2 SYGVKD. The CDR3 sequence is 15 residues long. The CDR3, as DNA: TGTGCCATCAGTGTCGGGCGGGAGGGCCCAGAGACCCAGTACTTC. Residues: CAISVGREGPETQYF.

The V gene is TRBV7-2, the J gene TRBJ1-1; D unclear. The V gene's germline CDR1 is SGHTA and CDR2 FQGNSA. V was pared by 5 bases and J by 5 bases, with 12 bases between. The CDR3 contains 13 residues. The CDR3 is CASSRMVETEAFF. The DNA for the CDR3 is TGTGCCAGCAGCCGCATGGTAGAAACTGAAGCTTTCTTT.

This chain uses TRBV4-1 with TRBJ2-7, with D possibly matching TRBD2 (5 bases). Germline V gene sequence: CDR1 MGHRA, CDR2 YSYEKL. This CDR3 is built from 14 residues. V lost 0 bases, J lost 4 bases, and 10 bases lay in between. The CDR3 DNA sequence: TGCGCCAGCAGCCAAGAACTAGAGTTATACGAGCAGTACTTC. It translates to CASSQELELYEQYF.

This clone was recorded once. The chain has TRBV7-6 and TRBJ2-3, with 8 bases that match TRBD1. The trim removed 1 base at V and 6 bases at J, leaving 9 bases unmatched. The V gene's germline CDR1 is SGHVS and CDR2 FNYEAQ. The CDR3 sequence is 16 residues long. The CDR3 region has the DNA TGTGCCAGCAGCTTAGGTGATTACCGGGACAGGGATACGCAGTATTTT. As protein: CASSLGDYRDRDTQYF.

V is TRBV2 and J is TRBJ1-1, with a tentative D call TRBD1 (6 bases). Germline V gene data show CDR1 as SNHLY and CDR2 as FYNNEI. Trimming took off 6 bases at V and 5 bases at J, with 16 bases between the two ends. This CDR3 has 14 amino acids. The DNA for the CDR3 is TGTGCCAGCAGAGCATTGCAAGGGGGAACTGAAGCTTTCTTT. Its protein product is CASRALQGGTEAFF.